This T cell receptor beta chain came from a study of post-analysis software for immune sequencing data. This clonotype was counted only a few times. The antigen remains undetermined. CDR3 length: 16 residues. V lost 10 bases, J lost 3 bases, and 22 bases lay in between. From germline, CDR1 is SEHNR and CDR2 FQNEAQ (reference sequence). Researchers reported that TCR beta cDNA libraries carried unique molecular identifiers. TCRdb redid the calling of the PCR reads with MiXCR, one entry per CDR3 protein. The sample includes more than 500,000 distinct CDR3 sequences, 30% to 40% of them seen just once. Findings and caveats of the study: Multiple sclerosis was associated with a significant reduction in normalized Chao1 diversity relative to controls. F measure grouped same-batch samples tightly together. TRBV5-6, TRBV5-1 and TRBV20-1 belonged to a set of roughly five TRBV segments that were more frequent in patients than controls.

The specimen was blood. The TCR originated in a girl under 18 with multiple sclerosis. The V gene is TRBV7-9, the J gene TRBJ2-1; weak D call: TRBD2 (6 bases). The CDR3 coding sequence is TGTGCCACGGGATCGACCGCGGGGATACACTACAATGAGCAGTTCTTC. Translation: CATGSTAGIHYNEQFF.